This entry lists 27 T cell receptor beta chains sequenced from one sample in a study of blood T cell repertoires in COVID-19. Libraries were prepared by immunoSEQ multiplex PCR; TCRdb keeps only in-frame clonotypes and omits some of them. The sample consists of about 46,000 clones, 70% to 90% of them appearing once. Specimen: peripheral blood. The receptors stem from a human donor in a cohort sampled during active COVID-19. The donor label of this sample is uncertain.

The V gene is TRBV5-5, the J gene TRBJ2-7; D is possibly TRBD1 (8 bases). Germline V gene data show CDR1 as SGHKS and CDR2 as YYEKEE (reference sequence). V was shortened by 4 bases and J by 3 bases, with 17 bases between the two germline ends. The CDR3 is 15 residues long. CDR3 in amino acids: CASSRTTGDYYEQYF. CDR3 sequence (DNA): TGTGCCAGCAGCCGCACGACAGGGGACTACTACGAGCAGTACTTC.

This clone was seen a few times. The chain uses TRBV5-4 and TRBJ2-1; 10 nucleotides agree with TRBD1. Germline assignment: CDR1 SGHNT and CDR2 YYREEE (reference sequence). CDR3 length: 17 amino acids. V lost 2 bases, J lost 8 bases, and 13 bases stayed unmatched. CDR3 sequence reads: CASSLPPTGGASHEQFF. The CDR3 DNA is TGTGCCAGCAGCTTACCCCCGACAGGGGGCGCCTCCCATGAGCAGTTCTTC.

The chain links TRBV27 to TRBJ2-7, with 8 bases that match TRBD1. From germline, CDR1 is MNHEY and CDR2 SMNVEV (reference sequence). This CDR3 has 15 amino acids. After removal of 3 bases from V and 4 bases from J, the junction contained 8 bases not matched to a gene. The CDR3 bases are TGTGCCAGCAGTTTTTCCCAGGGGGCATCGTACGAGCAGTACTTC. Its protein product is CASSFSQGASYEQYF.

This clone appeared a single time. This chain links TRBV6-7 with TRBJ1-2; D might be TRBD1 (6 bases). TRBV6-7 counts as an open reading frame of uncertain function. V lost 10 bases to trimming and J lost 1 base, with 22 bases between them. The CDR3 is 16 amino acids. In DNA form, the CDR3 reads TGTGCCAACTCCCAGGACAGAGACCGATTTAACTATGGCTACACCTTC. The encoded protein is CANSQDRDRFNYGYTF.

CDR3 region: CASTKDSPYNEQFF. The DNA for the CDR3 is TGTGCCAGCACCAAGGACAGCCCCTACAATGAGCAGTTCTTC. J is TRBJ2-1 and V is TRBV6-5, with TRBD1 as a possible D gene (6 bases). The CDR3 totals 14 residues. Trimming shortened V by 7 bases and J by 2 bases, and 12 bases separated the two germline ends. Germline values: CDR1 MNHEY, CDR2 SVGAGI.

This clone was detected a few times. The chain employs TRBV28 and TRBJ1-2; 9 bases align to TRBD1. Germline CDR1 and CDR2: MDHEN and SYDVKM. V lost 6 bases to trimming and J lost 6 bases; unmatched junction nucleotides: 5. The CDR3 contains 13 residues. CDR3 in DNA: TGTGCCAGCAGGGGGACAGGGAGGAATGGCTACACCTTC. This codes for CASRGTGRNGYTF.

The sample holds one count of this clone. V is TRBV5-4 and J is TRBJ1-2; D unresolved. Deletions cut 0 bases from V and 4 bases from J, with 13 bases between. Germline lookup yields CDR1 SGHNT and CDR2 YYREEE (reference sequence). The CDR3 runs to 15 residues. Written as DNA, the CDR3 is TGTGCCAGCAGCTTGGGTTCAGTCCCAGGCTATGGCTACACCTTC. Its protein product is CASSLGSVPGYGYTF.

The genes are TRBV6-5 and TRBJ1-1; 7 bases fit TRBD1. V lost 6 bases to trimming and J lost 4 bases; unmatched junction nucleotides: 5. Germline V gene sequence: CDR1 MNHEY, CDR2 SVGAGI. The CDR3 runs 13 residues. The CDR3 reads CASSRGTVTEAFF. The CDR3 coding sequence is TGTGCCAGCAGCCGAGGGACAGTCACTGAAGCTTTCTTT.

The J gene is TRBJ2-1, the V gene TRBV3-1 (or the pseudogene TRBV3-2), with 12 bases lining up with TRBD2. The V and J ends lost 2 bases and 7 bases, in that order; junction bases with no gene match: 6. CDR3 length equals 16 residues. CDR1 is LGHDT and CDR2 is YNNKEL in the germline V gene (reference sequence). CDR3 sequence: CASSQLAGGRINEQFF. CDR3 in DNA: TGTGCCAGCAGCCAACTAGCGGGGGGGCGTATTAATGAGCAGTTCTTC.

The rearrangement uses TRBV7-2 and TRBJ1-5, with unresolved D. V was cut by 5 bases and J by 9 bases, with 11 bases left in between. Germline lookup yields CDR1 SGHTA and CDR2 FQGNSA. This CDR3 contains 12 residues. CDR3 sequence (DNA): TGTGCCAGCAGCCTCGGAGTAGGGCCCCAGCATTTT. Translated, it gives CASSLGVGPQHF.

The chain links TRBV7-2 to TRBJ2-5, with TRBD2 matching 9 bases. After removal of 3 bases from V and 4 bases from J, the junction contained 9 bases not matched to a gene. Germline CDR1 is SGHTA and CDR2 is FQGNSA. The CDR3 covers 16 residues. This CDR3 reads CASSFVAGGLGETQYF. The CDR3 nucleotides are TGTGCCAGCAGCTTCGTGGCGGGGGGGCTTGGAGAGACCCAGTACTTC.

The J gene is TRBJ1-2, the V gene TRBV10-3; TRBD1 is a possible D gene (5 bases). V shed 5 bases and J shed 5 bases, with 12 bases lying between them. CDR1 is ENHRY and CDR2 is SYGVKD in the germline V gene. The CDR3 runs 13 residues. Here the CDR3 reads CAISSPGTYGYTF. The CDR3 nucleotides are TGTGCCATCAGTAGCCCAGGGACTTATGGCTACACCTTC.

The J gene is TRBJ2-2, the V gene TRBV10-3; D is unresolved. Germline CDR1 is ENHRY and CDR2 is SYGVKD. Trimming cost V 4 bases and J 5 bases, with 8 bases left between them. This CDR3 has 13 amino acids. The CDR3 protein is CAISVAETGELFF. The CDR3 bases are TGTGCCATCAGTGTGGCGGAAACCGGGGAGCTGTTTTTT.

This chain connects TRBV9 to TRBJ1-4; weak D call: TRBD1 (6 bases). CDR3 length: 17 amino acids. The germline V gene encodes CDR1 SGDLS and CDR2 YYNGEE. Trimming took off 0 bases at V and 6 bases at J, with 18 bases between the two ends. In nucleotides, the CDR3 is TGTGCCAGCAGCGTAGGTCGGGGACAAACAAAGGATGAAAAACTGTTTTTT. Encoded protein: CASSVGRGQTKDEKLFF.

V usage is TRBV19 and J usage is TRBJ1-2; unclear D gene. Germline-derived CDR1 and CDR2 are LNHDA and SQIVND (reference sequence). V was cut by 2 bases and J by 8 bases, with 15 bases left in between. CDR3 length: 14 residues. The CDR3 coding sequence is TGTGCCAGTAGTATAAAAGGCCCGGTGGGCGGCTACACCTTC. Its protein product is CASSIKGPVGGYTF.

V is TRBV29-1 and J is TRBJ2-1, with D unclear. The CDR3 consists of 12 residues. Trimming pared 3 bases from V and 8 bases from J, leaving 11 bases between. CDR1 is SQVTM and CDR2 is ANQGSEA in the germline V gene. CDR3 sequence reads: CSVEFVGDEQFF. CDR3 sequence (DNA): TGCAGCGTTGAGTTTGTCGGTGATGAGCAGTTCTTC.

This clone was counted between two and nine times. The chain links TRBV18 to TRBJ1-5; TRBD1 matches 9 bases. The CDR3 runs 14 residues. The junction had 6 bases not matched to a gene; V was cut back by 8 bases and J by 4 bases. Germline-derived CDR1 and CDR2 are KGHSH and LQKENI. The CDR3 region has the DNA TGTGCCAGCAGGGGACAGGGCCTTAATCAGCCCCAGCATTTT. Residues: CASRGQGLNQPQHF.

The chain employs TRBV29-1 and TRBJ2-1, with 7 nucleotides matching TRBD2. V shed 3 bases and J 7 bases; nucleotides not matched to a gene: 9. Germline V gene data show CDR1 as SQVTM and CDR2 as ANQGSEA. This CDR3 is built from 14 residues. CDR3 region: CSVEASGLGNEQFF. In nucleotides, the CDR3 is TGCAGCGTTGAGGCTAGCGGCCTGGGAAATGAGCAGTTCTTC.

This clone was picked up one time. The rearrangement uses TRBV5-5 and TRBJ1-2, with 12 bases fitting TRBD1. The CDR3 length is 16 residues. V shed 4 bases, J shed 7 bases, and the junction held 11 bases outside the gene matches. CDR1 is SGHKS, CDR2 YYEKEE, per germline (reference sequence). The CDR3 is CASSQTGTGGAGGYTF. The CDR3 nucleotides are TGTGCCAGCAGCCAAACCGGGACAGGGGGCGCCGGTGGCTACACCTTC.

The CDR3 protein is CASSGDSRGLGNQPQHF. The DNA for the CDR3 is TGTGCCAGCAGTGGGGACTCCAGGGGGCTTGGCAATCAGCCCCAGCATTTT. The chain employs TRBV2 and TRBJ1-5; 8 nucleotides match TRBD1. The germline V gene encodes CDR1 SNHLY and CDR2 FYNNEI. V gave up 4 bases and J gave up 2 bases; unmatched junction bases: 10. The length of the CDR3 is 17 residues. Together with reference TRBV2 and TRBJ1-5, the CDR3 gives the full variable domain: EPEVTQTPSHQVTQMGQEVILRCVPISNHLYFYWYRQILGQKVEFLVSFYNNEISEKSEIFDDQFSVERPDGSNFTLKIRSTKLEDSAMYFCASSGDSRGLGNQPQHFGDGTRLSIL.

V usage is TRBV11-2 and J usage is TRBJ2-5; the match to TRBD2 covers 12 bases. Germline lookup yields CDR1 SGHAT and CDR2 FQNNGV. V shed 11 bases, J shed 4 bases, and the junction held 11 bases outside the gene matches. There are 15 residues in the CDR3. CDR3 residues: CASRPTSGGGETQYF. The CDR3 DNA reads as TGTGCCTCCCGCCCGACTAGCGGGGGAGGAGAGACCCAGTACTTC.

The rearrangement links TRBV3-1 (or the pseudogene TRBV3-2) to TRBJ1-1, with D perhaps matching TRBD1 (5 bases). This CDR3 spans 14 amino acids. Germline lookup yields CDR1 LGHDT and CDR2 YNNKEL (reference sequence). Trimming took off 4 bases at V and 4 bases at J, with 13 bases between the two ends. CDR3 sequence reads: CASSPGHLSTEAFF. CDR3 nucleotides: TGTGCCAGCAGCCCAGGACACTTGAGCACTGAAGCTTTCTTT.

The V gene is TRBV4-1, the J gene TRBJ1-2; D call uncertain. The CDR3 spans 14 residues. Germline V lookup: CDR1 MGHRA, CDR2 YSYEKL. The V and J ends lost 0 bases and 4 bases respectively, with 9 bases between them. The CDR3 sequence: CASSQEWSGYGYTF. CDR3 coding DNA: TGCGCCAGCAGCCAAGAATGGTCAGGCTATGGCTACACCTTC.

This chain links TRBV6-5 with TRBJ2-2; tentatively, D is TRBD2 (5 bases). Germline-derived CDR1 and CDR2 are MNHEY and SVGAGI. Trimming removed 2 bases at V and 5 bases at J, with 9 bases between. The CDR3 spans 14 residues. The CDR3 loop is CASSYGSGTGELFF. In DNA form, the CDR3 reads TGTGCCAGCAGTTACGGGTCGGGAACCGGGGAGCTGTTTTTT.

The chain is built from TRBV19 and TRBJ2-3, with TRBD2 matching over 11 bases. The CDR3 sequence is 17 residues long. Germline CDR1 reads LNHDA; CDR2 reads SQIVND (reference sequence). Losses at the gene ends were 3 bases for V and 1 base for J; bases not matched to a gene: 6. DNA for the CDR3: TGTGCCAGTAGTATCCCGAAGACTAGCGGGGGCACAGATACGCAGTATTTT. The encoded protein is CASSIPKTSGGTDTQYF.

Judged by abundance, this clone is medium-sized. This chain links TRBV29-1 with TRBJ1-2; D remains unclear. This CDR3 comprises 12 residues. The germline V gene encodes CDR1 SQVTM and CDR2 ANQGSEA. Trimming removed 6 bases at V and 7 bases at J, with 15 bases between. The CDR3 DNA reads TGCAGCGTACCGACCGTGGCAGGTGGCTACACCTTC. Amino acid sequence: CSVPTVAGGYTF.

The chain uses TRBV7-2 and TRBJ2-7; D unresolved. Germline CDR1 and CDR2: SGHTA and FQGNSA. The V end lost 0 bases, the J end lost 4 bases, and 10 bases lay between the germline ends. The CDR3 consists of 14 residues. In DNA form, the CDR3 reads TGTGCCAGCAGCTTAGCGCCCCCGCAGTACGAGCAGTACTTC. This encodes CASSLAPPQYEQYF. The whole variable domain, filled in from reference TRBV7-2 and TRBJ2-7, reads GAGVSQSPSNKVTEKGKDVELRCDPISGHTALYWYRQSLGQGLEFLIYFQGNSAPDKSGLPSDRFSAERTGGSVSTLTIQRTQQEDSAVYLCASSLAPPQYEQYFGPGTRLTVT.